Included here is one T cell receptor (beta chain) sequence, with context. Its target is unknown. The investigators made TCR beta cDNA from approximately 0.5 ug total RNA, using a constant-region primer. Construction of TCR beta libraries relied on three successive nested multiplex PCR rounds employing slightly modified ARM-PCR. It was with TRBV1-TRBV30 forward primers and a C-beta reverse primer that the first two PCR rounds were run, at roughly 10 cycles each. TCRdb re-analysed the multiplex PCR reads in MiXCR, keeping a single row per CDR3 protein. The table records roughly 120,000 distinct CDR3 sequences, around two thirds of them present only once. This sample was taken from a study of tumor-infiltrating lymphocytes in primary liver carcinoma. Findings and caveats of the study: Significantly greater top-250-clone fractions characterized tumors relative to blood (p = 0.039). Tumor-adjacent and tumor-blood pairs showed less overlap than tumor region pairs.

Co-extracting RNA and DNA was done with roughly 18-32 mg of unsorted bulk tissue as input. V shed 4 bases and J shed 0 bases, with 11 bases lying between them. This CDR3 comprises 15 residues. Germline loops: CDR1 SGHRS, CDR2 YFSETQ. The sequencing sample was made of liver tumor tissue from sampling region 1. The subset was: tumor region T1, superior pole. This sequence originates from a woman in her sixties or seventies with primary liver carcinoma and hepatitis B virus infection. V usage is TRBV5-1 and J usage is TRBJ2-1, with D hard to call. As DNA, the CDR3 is TGCGCCAGCAGCCCTAGAGAGAGCTCCTACAATGAGCAGTTCTTC. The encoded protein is CASSPRESSYNEQFF. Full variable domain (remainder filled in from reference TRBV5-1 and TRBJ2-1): KAGVTQTPRYLIKTRGQQVTLSCSPISGHRSVSWYQQTPGQGLQFLFEYFSETQRNKGNFPGRFSGRQFSNSRSEMNVSTLELGDSALYLCASSPRESSYNEQFFGPGTRLTVL.